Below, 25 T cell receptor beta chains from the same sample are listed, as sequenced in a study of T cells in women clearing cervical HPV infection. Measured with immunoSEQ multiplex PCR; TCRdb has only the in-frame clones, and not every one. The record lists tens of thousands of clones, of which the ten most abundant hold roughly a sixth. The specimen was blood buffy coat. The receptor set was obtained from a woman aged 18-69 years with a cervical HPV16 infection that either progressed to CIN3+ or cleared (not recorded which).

The sequenced CDR3 bases are TGTGCCAGCATAAGCAGGGGGCGCGGGGAGACC. Its translation is CASISRGRGET. The entire CDR3 protein is CASISRGRGETQYF. The chain has TRBV7-8 and TRBJ2-5, with 8 bases that match TRBD1. Read coverage stops 3 residues before the CDR3 terminus; the germline J gene supplies the remainder. The CDR3 has 14 amino acids. V lost 7 bases and J lost 5; bases outside the gene matches: 9. Per germline, CDR1 SGHVS and CDR2 FQNEAQ.

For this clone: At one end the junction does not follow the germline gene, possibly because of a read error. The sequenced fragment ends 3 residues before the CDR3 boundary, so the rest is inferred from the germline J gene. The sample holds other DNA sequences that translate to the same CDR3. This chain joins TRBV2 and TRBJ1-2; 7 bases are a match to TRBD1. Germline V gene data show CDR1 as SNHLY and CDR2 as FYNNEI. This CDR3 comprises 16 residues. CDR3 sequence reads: CASSRTGSIRNYGYTF. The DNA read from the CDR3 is TGTGCCAGCAGTCGGACAGGTAGCATTCGGAACTATGGT. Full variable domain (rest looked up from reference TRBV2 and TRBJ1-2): EPEVTQTPSHQVTQMGQEVILRCVPISNHLYFYWYRQILGQKVEFLVSFYNNEISEKSEIFDDQFSVERPDGSNFTLKIRSTKLEDSAMYFCASSRTGSIRNYGYTFGSGTRLTVV.

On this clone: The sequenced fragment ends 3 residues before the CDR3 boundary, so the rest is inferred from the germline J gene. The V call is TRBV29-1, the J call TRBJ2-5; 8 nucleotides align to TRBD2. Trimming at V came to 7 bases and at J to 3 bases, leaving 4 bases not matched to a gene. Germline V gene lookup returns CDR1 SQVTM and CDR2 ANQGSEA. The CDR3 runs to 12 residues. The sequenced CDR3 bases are TGCAGCGCGCGGGGGGATGAAGAGACC. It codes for CSARGDEET. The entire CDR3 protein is CSARGDEETQYF.

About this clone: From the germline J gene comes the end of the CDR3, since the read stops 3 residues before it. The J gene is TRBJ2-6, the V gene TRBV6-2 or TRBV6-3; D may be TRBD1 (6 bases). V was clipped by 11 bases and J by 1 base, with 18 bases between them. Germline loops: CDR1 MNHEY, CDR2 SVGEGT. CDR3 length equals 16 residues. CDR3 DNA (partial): TGTGCCGTACCCCAGGGGCCCGAATCTGGGGCCAACGTC. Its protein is CAVPQGPESGANV. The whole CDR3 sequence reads CAVPQGPESGANVLTF.

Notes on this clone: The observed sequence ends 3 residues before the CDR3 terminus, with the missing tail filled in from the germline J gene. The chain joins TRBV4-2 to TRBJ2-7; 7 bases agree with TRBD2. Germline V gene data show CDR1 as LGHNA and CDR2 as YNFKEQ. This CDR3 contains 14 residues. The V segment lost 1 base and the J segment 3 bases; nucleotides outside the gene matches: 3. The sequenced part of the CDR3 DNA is TGTGCCAGCAGCCAAGGCCCTAGCGGCTACGAG. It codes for CASSQGPSGYE. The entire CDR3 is CASSQGPSGYEQYF.

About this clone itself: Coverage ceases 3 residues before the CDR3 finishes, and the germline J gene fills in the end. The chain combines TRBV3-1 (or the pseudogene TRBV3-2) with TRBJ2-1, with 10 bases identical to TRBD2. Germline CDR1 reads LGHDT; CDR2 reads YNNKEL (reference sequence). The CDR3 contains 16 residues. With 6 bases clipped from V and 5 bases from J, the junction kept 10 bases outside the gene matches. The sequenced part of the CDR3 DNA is TGTGCCAGCAGTCCCATTTTAGCGGGAGGAGACAATGAG. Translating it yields CASSPILAGGDNE. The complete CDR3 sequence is CASSPILAGGDNEQFF.

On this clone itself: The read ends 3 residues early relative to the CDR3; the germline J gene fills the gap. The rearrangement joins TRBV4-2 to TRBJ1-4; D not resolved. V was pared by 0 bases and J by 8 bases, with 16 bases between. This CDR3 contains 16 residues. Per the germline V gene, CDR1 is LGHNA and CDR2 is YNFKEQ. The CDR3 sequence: CASSQDGSSTMEKLFF. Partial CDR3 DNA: TGTGCCAGCAGCCAAGATGGCTCTTCAACAATGGAAAAA.

The CDR3 DNA, read in part, is TGTGCCAGCAGCTTAGAGGCGGGATTGTATGGC. Its translation is CASSLEAGLYG. The full CDR3 reads CASSLEAGLYGYTF. The V gene is TRBV7-2, the J gene TRBJ1-2, with D unclear. The CDR3 extends 3 residues past the end of the read, so its final part is completed from the germline J gene. Trimming stripped 1 base from V and 5 bases from J, with 11 bases between. The CDR3 runs 14 residues. Germline-derived CDR1 and CDR2 are SGHTA and FQGNSA.

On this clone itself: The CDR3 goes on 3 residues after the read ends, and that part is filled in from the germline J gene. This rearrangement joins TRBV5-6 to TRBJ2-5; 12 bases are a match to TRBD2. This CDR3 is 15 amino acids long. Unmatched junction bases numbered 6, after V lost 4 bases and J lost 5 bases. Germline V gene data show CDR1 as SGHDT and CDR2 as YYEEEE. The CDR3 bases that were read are TGTGCCAGCAGCCTCCGGACTAGCGGGACGGAGACC. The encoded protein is CASSLRTSGTET. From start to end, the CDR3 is CASSLRTSGTETQYF.

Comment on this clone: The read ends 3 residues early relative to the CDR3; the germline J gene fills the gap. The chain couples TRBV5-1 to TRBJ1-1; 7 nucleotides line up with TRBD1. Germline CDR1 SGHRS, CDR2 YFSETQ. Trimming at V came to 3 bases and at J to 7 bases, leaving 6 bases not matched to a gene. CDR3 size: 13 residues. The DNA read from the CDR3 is TGCGCCAGCAGCTATCACAGGGGTAGTGAA. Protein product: CASSYHRGSE. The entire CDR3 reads CASSYHRGSEAFF.

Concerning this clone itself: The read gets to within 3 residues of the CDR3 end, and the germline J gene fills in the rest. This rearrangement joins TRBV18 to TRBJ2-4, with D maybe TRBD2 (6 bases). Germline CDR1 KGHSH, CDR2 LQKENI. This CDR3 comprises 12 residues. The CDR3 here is CASSSGDDGQYF. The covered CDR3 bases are TGTGCCAGCTCCTCGGGGGACGATGGT.

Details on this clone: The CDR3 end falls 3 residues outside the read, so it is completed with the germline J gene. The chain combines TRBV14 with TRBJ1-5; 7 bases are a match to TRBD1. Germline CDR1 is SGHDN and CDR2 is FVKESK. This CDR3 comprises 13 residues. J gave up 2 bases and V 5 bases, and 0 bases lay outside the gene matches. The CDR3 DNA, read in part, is TGTGCCAGCAGCGGACAGGGCAATCAGCCC. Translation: CASSGQGNQP. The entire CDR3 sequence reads CASSGQGNQPQHF.

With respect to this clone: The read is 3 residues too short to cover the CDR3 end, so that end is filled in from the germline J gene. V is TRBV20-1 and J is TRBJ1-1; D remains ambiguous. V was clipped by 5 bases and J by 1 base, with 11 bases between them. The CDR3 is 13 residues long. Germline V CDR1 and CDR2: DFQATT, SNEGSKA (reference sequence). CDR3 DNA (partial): TGCAGTGCTCCCATAGAGCCGAACACTGAA. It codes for CSAPIEPNTE. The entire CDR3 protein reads CSAPIEPNTEAFF.

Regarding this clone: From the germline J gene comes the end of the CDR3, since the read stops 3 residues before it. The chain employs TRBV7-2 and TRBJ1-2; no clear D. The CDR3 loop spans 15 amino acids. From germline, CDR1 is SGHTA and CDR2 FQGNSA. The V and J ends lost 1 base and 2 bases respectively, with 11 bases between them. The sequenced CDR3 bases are TGTGCCAGCAGCTTAGGCATGGTCGGGAACTATGGC. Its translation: CASSLGMVGNYG. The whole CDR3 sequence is CASSLGMVGNYGYTF.

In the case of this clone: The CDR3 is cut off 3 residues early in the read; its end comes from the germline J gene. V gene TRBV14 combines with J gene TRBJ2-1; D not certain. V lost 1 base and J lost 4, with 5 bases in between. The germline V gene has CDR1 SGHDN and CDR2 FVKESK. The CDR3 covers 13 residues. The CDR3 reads CASSQARYNEQFF. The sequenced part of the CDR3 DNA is TGTGCCAGCAGCCAAGCGAGGTACAATGAG.

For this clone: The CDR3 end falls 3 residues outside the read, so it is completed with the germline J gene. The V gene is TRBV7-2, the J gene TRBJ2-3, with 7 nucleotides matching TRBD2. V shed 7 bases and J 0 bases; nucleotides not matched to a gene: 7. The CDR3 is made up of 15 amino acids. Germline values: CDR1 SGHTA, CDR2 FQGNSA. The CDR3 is CASTSGTASTDTQYF. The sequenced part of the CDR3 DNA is TGTGCCAGCACCAGCGGGACTGCTAGCACAGATACG. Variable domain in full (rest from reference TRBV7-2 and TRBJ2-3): GAGVSQSPSNKVTEKGKDVELRCDPISGHTALYWYRQSLGQGLEFLIYFQGNSAPDKSGLPSDRFSAERTGGSVSTLTIQRTQQEDSAVYLCASTSGTASTDTQYFGPGTRLTVL.

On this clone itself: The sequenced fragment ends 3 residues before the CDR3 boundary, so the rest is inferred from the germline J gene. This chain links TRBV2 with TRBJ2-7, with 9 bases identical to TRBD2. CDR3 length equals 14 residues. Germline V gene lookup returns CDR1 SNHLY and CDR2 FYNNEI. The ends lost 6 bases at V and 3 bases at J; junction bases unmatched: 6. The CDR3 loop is CASRSIAGDYEQYF. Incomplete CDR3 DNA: TGTGCCAGCAGGAGTATAGCGGGGGACTACGAG.

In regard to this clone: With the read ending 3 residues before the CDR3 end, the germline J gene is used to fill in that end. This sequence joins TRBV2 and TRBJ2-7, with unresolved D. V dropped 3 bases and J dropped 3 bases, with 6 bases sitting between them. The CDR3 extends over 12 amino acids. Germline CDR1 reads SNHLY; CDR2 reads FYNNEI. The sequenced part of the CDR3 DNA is TGTGCCAGCAGTGATCTGTACTACGAG. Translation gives CASSDLYYE. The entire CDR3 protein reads CASSDLYYEQYF.

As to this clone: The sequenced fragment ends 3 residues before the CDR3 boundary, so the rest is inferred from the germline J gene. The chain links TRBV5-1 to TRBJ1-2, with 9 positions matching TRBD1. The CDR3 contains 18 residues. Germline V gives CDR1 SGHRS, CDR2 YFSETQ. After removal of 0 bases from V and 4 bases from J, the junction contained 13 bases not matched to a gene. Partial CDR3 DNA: TGCGCCAGCAGCTTGGACGGCCGGCCGGACAGGGGTGTCTATGGC. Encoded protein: CASSLDGRPDRGVYG. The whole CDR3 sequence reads CASSLDGRPDRGVYGYTF. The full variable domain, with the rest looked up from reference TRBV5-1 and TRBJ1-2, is KAGVTQTPRYLIKTRGQQVTLSCSPISGHRSVSWYQQTPGQGLQFLFEYFSETQRNKGNFPGRFSGRQFSNSRSEMNVSTLELGDSALYLCASSLDGRPDRGVYGYTFGSGTRLTVV.

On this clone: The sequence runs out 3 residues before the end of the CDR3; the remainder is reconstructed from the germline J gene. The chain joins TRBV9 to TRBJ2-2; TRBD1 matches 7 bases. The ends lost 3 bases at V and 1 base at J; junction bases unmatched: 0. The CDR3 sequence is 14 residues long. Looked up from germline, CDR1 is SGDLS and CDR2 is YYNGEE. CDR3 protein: CASSGQGNTGELFF. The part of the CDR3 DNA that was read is TGTGCCAGCAGCGGACAGGGGAACACCGGGGAG.

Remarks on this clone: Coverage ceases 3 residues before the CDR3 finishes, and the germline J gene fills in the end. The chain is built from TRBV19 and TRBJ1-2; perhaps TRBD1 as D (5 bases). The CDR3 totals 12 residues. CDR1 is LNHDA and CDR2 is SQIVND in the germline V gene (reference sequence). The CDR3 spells CASSDQGYDYTF. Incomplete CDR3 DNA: TGTGCCAGTAGTGACCAGGGTTACGAC. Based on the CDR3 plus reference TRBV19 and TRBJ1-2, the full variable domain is DGGITQSPKYLFRKEGQNVTLSCEQNLNHDAMYWYRQDPGQGLRLIYYSQIVNDFQKGDIAEGYSVSREKKESFPLTVTSAQKNPTAFYLCASSDQGYDYTFGSGTRLTVV.

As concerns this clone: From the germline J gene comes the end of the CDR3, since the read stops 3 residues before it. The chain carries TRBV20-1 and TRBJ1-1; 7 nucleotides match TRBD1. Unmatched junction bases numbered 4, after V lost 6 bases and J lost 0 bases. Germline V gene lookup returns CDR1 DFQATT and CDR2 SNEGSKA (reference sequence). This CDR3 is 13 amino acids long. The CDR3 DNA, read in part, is TGCAGTGCGCCGGGACAGCTGAACACTGAA. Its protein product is CSAPGQLNTE. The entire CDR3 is CSAPGQLNTEAFF.

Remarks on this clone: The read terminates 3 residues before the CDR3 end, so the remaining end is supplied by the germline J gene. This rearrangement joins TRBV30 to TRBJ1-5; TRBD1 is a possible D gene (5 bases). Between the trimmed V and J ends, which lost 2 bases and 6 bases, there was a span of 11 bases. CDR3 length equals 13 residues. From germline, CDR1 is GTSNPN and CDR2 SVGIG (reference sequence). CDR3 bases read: TGTGCCTGGAGTACAGGTTCGGGTCAGCCC. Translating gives CAWSTGSGQP. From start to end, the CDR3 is CAWSTGSGQPQHF. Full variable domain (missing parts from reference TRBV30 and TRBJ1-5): SQTIHQWPATLVQPVGSPLSLECTVEGTSNPNLYWYRQAAGRGLQLLFYSVGIGQISSEVPQNLSASRPQDRQFILSSKKLLLSDSGFYLCAWSTGSGQPQHFGDGTRLSIL.

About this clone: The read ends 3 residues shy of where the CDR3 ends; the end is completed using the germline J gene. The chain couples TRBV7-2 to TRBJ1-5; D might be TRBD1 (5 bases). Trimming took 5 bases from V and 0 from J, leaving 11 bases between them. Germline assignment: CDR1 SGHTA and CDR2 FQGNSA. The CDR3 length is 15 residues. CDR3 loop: CASSPGLYSNQPQHF. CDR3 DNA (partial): TGTGCCAGCAGCCCGGGACTGTATAGCAATCAGCCC. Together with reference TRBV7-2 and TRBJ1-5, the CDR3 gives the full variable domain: GAGVSQSPSNKVTEKGKDVELRCDPISGHTALYWYRQSLGQGLEFLIYFQGNSAPDKSGLPSDRFSAERTGGSVSTLTIQRTQQEDSAVYLCASSPGLYSNQPQHFGDGTRLSIL.

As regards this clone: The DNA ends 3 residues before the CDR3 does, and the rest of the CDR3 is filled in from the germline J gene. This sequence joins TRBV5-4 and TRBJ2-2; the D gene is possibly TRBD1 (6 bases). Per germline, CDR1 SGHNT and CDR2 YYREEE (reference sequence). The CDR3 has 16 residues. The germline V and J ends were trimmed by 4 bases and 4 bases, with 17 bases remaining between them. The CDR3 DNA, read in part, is TGTGCCAGCAGCAAGGGACAATCTAGGGGCACCGGGGAG. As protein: CASSKGQSRGTGE. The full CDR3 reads CASSKGQSRGTGELFF.